This TCR beta chain was sequenced for a study of post-analysis software for immune sequencing data. Study details: The patients showed relapsing-remitting, secondary progressive and progressive-relapsing multiple sclerosis courses.

This CDR3 comprises 17 residues. The germline gives CDR1 MGHRA, CDR2 YSYEKL. V lost 0 bases and J lost 7, with 19 bases in between. On this clonotype itself: The antigen is not known.

Tagging with unique molecular identifiers was a feature of the TCR beta cDNA libraries. The yield from around 1 to 10 million T cells was 500,000 or so cDNA molecules in total. TCRdb reprocessed the PCR reads with MiXCR, giving one entry per CDR3 protein. Of 700,000 to 800,000 distinct CDR3 sequences listed, 25% to 30% are singletons. Study conclusions and caveats: Compared with controls, patients had more of five TRBV segments, including TRBV5-6, TRBV5-1 and TRBV20-1. Batch-matched samples strongly co-clustered by F measure. Relative to controls, patients with multiple sclerosis showed significantly lower normalized Chao1 diversity.

The sequenced sample consisted of blood. The clonotype was recovered from a girl under 18 with multiple sclerosis. The chain has TRBV4-1 and TRBJ2-1; a weak D match, TRBD1 (8 bases). Here the CDR3 reads CASSQDLADREGNEQFF. CDR3 bases: TGCGCCAGCAGCCAAGATCTCGCGGACAGGGAGGGAAATGAGCAGTTCTTC.